This TCR beta chain is drawn from a study of cytomegalovirus exposure and HLA in healthy donors. Regarding the study as a whole: Most TCRs appeared rarely, but some public TCRs recurred in many donors. The TCR clusters that emerged in the first cohort tended, a later analysis found, to co-occur in the 110 or so validation repertoires.

Germline lookup yields CDR1 SNHLY and CDR2 FYNNEI. V lost 0 bases and J lost 2, with 11 bases in between. CDR3 size: 15 residues. A note on this clone: The antigen is unknown.

The protocol was immunoSEQ multiplex PCR, while the TCRdb copy is restricted to in-frame clones and leaves out a portion. Counted here are 65,000 to 80,000 clones, roughly 94% occurring once; the ten biggest clones make up 1.9%. This clonotype originated in a woman between 18 and 30 years old in good health and CMV-seropositive. The sample comprised PBMCs. The genes are TRBV2 and TRBJ2-7; D gene ambiguous. The CDR3 DNA reads TGTGCCAGCAGTGAAGCGACGGGTAGAACCTACGAGCAGTACTTC. Amino acid sequence: CASSEATGRTYEQYF.